This entry lists 21 T cell receptor beta chains sequenced from one sample in a study of blood T cell repertoires in COVID-19. TCRdb's table, derived via immunoSEQ multiplex PCR, lists solely in-frame clones and lacks some. The table has 80,000 to 95,000 clones, 75% to 90% seen once; the top ten hold about a sixth. Sequencing was performed on peripheral blood. The receptor source for this set is a woman older than 75 with active or convalescent COVID-19.

This chain joins TRBV7-2 and TRBJ2-3; TRBD2 aligns across 12 bases. The ends lost 1 base at V and 2 bases at J; junction bases unmatched: 4. The CDR3 has 17 amino acids. Germline V gene sequence: CDR1 SGHTA, CDR2 FQGNSA. In DNA form, the CDR3 reads TGTGCCAGCAGCTTAGGACTAGCGGGAGTCCCCACAGATACGCAGTATTTT. Amino acid sequence: CASSLGLAGVPTDTQYF.

The J gene is TRBJ1-1, the V gene TRBV29-1; a weak D match, TRBD1 (6 bases). Germline CDR1 is SQVTM and CDR2 is ANQGSEA. The V gene lost 7 bases and the J gene lost 0 bases, with 9 bases spanning the gap. CDR3 length: 12 amino acids. The CDR3 nucleotides read TGCAGCGCGGGACATTTGAACACTGAAGCTTTCTTT. Its protein product is CSAGHLNTEAFF.

The gene calls are TRBV3-1 (or the pseudogene TRBV3-2) and TRBJ2-2; 10 bases match TRBD1. The CDR3 totals 15 residues. With 0 bases clipped from V and 7 bases from J, the junction kept 2 bases outside the gene matches. In germline, CDR1 is LGHDT, CDR2 YNNKEL (reference sequence). CDR3 amino acids: CASSQEGQGFGELFF. As DNA, the CDR3 is TGTGCCAGCAGCCAAGAGGGACAGGGGTTCGGGGAGCTGTTTTTT.

The chain links TRBV6-2 or TRBV6-3 to TRBJ1-5; 7 nucleotides line up with TRBD1. The CDR3 covers 13 residues. Germline values: CDR1 MNHEY, CDR2 SVGEGT. Trimming at V came to 6 bases and at J to 4 bases, leaving 3 bases not matched to a gene. CDR3 DNA: TGTGCCAGCAGCAGACAGGGAAATCAGCCCCAGCATTTT. Amino acid sequence: CASSRQGNQPQHF.

The chain uses TRBV28 and TRBJ1-6; TRBD1 matches at 7 bases. The germline CDR1 and CDR2 sequences are MDHEN and SYDVKM. With 5 bases clipped from V and 11 bases from J, the junction kept 12 bases outside the gene matches. CDR3 size: 15 residues. The CDR3 reads CASSPPTGKLPPLHF. The CDR3 coding sequence is TGTGCCAGCAGTCCACCGACAGGGAAACTGCCACCCCTCCACTTT.

The J gene is TRBJ2-3, the V gene TRBV5-1; possible D gene TRBD1, 7 bases. CDR3 size: 16 residues. Germline V gene sequence: CDR1 SGHRS, CDR2 YFSETQ. Between the trimmed V and J ends, which lost 0 bases and 2 bases, there was a span of 13 bases. CDR3 protein: CASSLEAGQFTDTQYF. The CDR3 region has the DNA TGCGCCAGCAGCTTGGAGGCGGGACAGTTCACAGATACGCAGTATTTT. Based on the CDR3 plus reference TRBV5-1 and TRBJ2-3, the full variable domain is KAGVTQTPRYLIKTRGQQVTLSCSPISGHRSVSWYQQTPGQGLQFLFEYFSETQRNKGNFPGRFSGRQFSNSRSEMNVSTLELGDSALYLCASSLEAGQFTDTQYFGPGTRLTVL.

The chain carries TRBV27 and TRBJ1-2; D might be TRBD1 (6 bases). This CDR3 has 14 amino acids. Germline V gives CDR1 MNHEY, CDR2 SMNVEV (reference sequence). Trimming took off 5 bases at V and 4 bases at J, with 14 bases between the two ends. The CDR3 bases are TGTGCCAGCAGTCCTCCGGGGACACTCTATGGCTACACCTTC. This translates into CASSPPGTLYGYTF.

The gene calls are TRBV7-2 and TRBJ1-2, with D uncertain. The CDR3 is 14 residues long. Per germline, CDR1 SGHTA and CDR2 FQGNSA. Trimming stripped 1 base from V and 5 bases from J, with 11 bases between. The CDR3 protein is CASSLVGTEYGYTF. CDR3 DNA sequence: TGTGCCAGCAGCTTAGTGGGCACTGAGTATGGCTACACCTTC. Looking up the rest from reference TRBV7-2 and TRBJ1-2 gives the full variable domain: GAGVSQSPSNKVTEKGKDVELRCDPISGHTALYWYRQSLGQGLEFLIYFQGNSAPDKSGLPSDRFSAERTGGSVSTLTIQRTQQEDSAVYLCASSLVGTEYGYTFGSGTRLTVV.

V usage is TRBV24-1 and J usage is TRBJ2-1; the match to TRBD2 covers 7 bases. The CDR3 runs 16 residues. CDR1 KGHDR and CDR2 SFDVKD come from the germline V gene. The V segment lost 3 bases and the J segment 2 bases; nucleotides outside the gene matches: 6. For the CDR3, the DNA is TGTGCCACCAGTGATCAGGGCAGCGGGGCCTACAATGAGCAGTTCTTC. Translated: CATSDQGSGAYNEQFF.

The CDR3 DNA follows: TGCGCCAGCAGCTTGGCAGGGGGCGCGGTCACCGGGGAGCTGTTTTTT. Amino acids: CASSLAGGAVTGELFF. This sequence joins TRBV5-1 and TRBJ2-2; 8 bases are a match to TRBD1. Looked up from germline, CDR1 is SGHRS and CDR2 is YFSETQ. The CDR3 spans 16 residues. V was pared by 0 bases and J by 4 bases, with 5 bases of the junction left unmatched.

The V and J genes are TRBV5-6 and TRBJ2-3, with TRBD2 as a possible D gene (6 bases). The germline CDR1 and CDR2 sequences are SGHDT and YYEEEE. V was trimmed by 3 bases and J by 0 bases, leaving 14 bases between them. The CDR3 totals 16 residues. The CDR3 DNA follows: TGTGCCAGCAGCTACCGCGGGGTCCTTAGCACAGATACGCAGTATTTT. Its protein product is CASSYRGVLSTDTQYF.

The J gene is TRBJ1-4, the V gene TRBV3-1 (or the pseudogene TRBV3-2); D is unclear. The V end lost 0 bases, the J end lost 7 bases, and 15 bases lay between the germline ends. From germline, CDR1 is LGHDT and CDR2 YNNKEL (reference sequence). CDR3 length: 16 amino acids. CDR3: CASSQELEKRVEKLFF. The CDR3 nucleotides are TGTGCCAGCAGCCAAGAGTTGGAGAAGCGGGTTGAAAAACTGTTTTTT.

The chain uses TRBV7-2 and TRBJ2-7, with 9 bases fitting TRBD2. V lost 1 base, J lost 2 bases, and 9 bases stayed unmatched. This CDR3 comprises 17 residues. Germline lookup yields CDR1 SGHTA and CDR2 FQGNSA. CDR3 sequence reads: CASSLEGGVAGAYEQYF. DNA of the CDR3: TGTGCCAGCAGCTTAGAGGGTGGGGTAGCGGGGGCCTACGAGCAGTACTTC. Combining the CDR3 with reference TRBV7-2 and TRBJ2-7 gives the whole variable domain GAGVSQSPSNKVTEKGKDVELRCDPISGHTALYWYRQSLGQGLEFLIYFQGNSAPDKSGLPSDRFSAERTGGSVSTLTIQRTQQEDSAVYLCASSLEGGVAGAYEQYFGPGTRLTVT.

The chain uses TRBV4-1 and TRBJ2-7, with D perhaps matching TRBD1 (6 bases). V lost 0 bases to trimming and J lost 1 base, with 13 bases between them. This CDR3 comprises 16 residues. CDR1 is MGHRA, CDR2 YSYEKL, per germline. The CDR3 region is CASSQERGKASYEQYF. DNA of the CDR3: TGCGCCAGCAGCCAAGAGAGGGGGAAGGCGTCCTACGAGCAGTACTTC.

This chain links TRBV30 with TRBJ2-3; D is undetermined. The V and J ends lost 0 bases and 0 bases respectively, with 16 bases between them. The CDR3 covers 17 residues. In germline, CDR1 is GTSNPN, CDR2 SVGIG (reference sequence). CDR3: CAWSVSADAASTDTQYF. Here the CDR3 DNA reads TGTGCCTGGAGTGTCAGCGCAGACGCCGCTAGCACAGATACGCAGTATTTT.

The rearrangement links TRBV30 to TRBJ1-4; tentative D call: TRBD1 (6 bases). V lost 0 bases, J lost 4 bases, and 9 bases lay in between. This CDR3 region has 14 residues. The germline V gene encodes CDR1 GTSNPN and CDR2 SVGIG (reference sequence). CDR3 bases: TGTGCCTGGAGTGTTACAGGGCTTAATGAAAAACTGTTTTTT. This sequence encodes CAWSVTGLNEKLFF.

The genes are TRBV6-2 or TRBV6-3 and TRBJ2-1; 10 bases fit TRBD2. The CDR3 extends over 15 amino acids. Germline CDR1 and CDR2: MNHEY and SVGEGT. J gave up 2 bases and V 6 bases, and 4 bases lay outside the gene matches. The CDR3 loop is CASSSGGVTYNEQFF. The CDR3 coding sequence is TGTGCCAGCAGCAGCGGGGGGGTCACCTACAATGAGCAGTTCTTC.

The chain combines TRBV18 with TRBJ1-1, with D tentatively TRBD1 (6 bases). The CDR3 sequence is 15 residues long. V gave up 2 bases and J gave up 6 bases, with 16 bases separating them. Germline CDR1 and CDR2: KGHSH and LQKENI. This CDR3 is CASSPGAAGAAEAFF. As DNA, the CDR3 is TGTGCCAGCTCACCAGGGGCTGCAGGGGCCGCTGAAGCTTTCTTT.

This sequence joins TRBV24-1 and TRBJ1-2; TRBD1 aligns across 7 bases. The junction had 10 bases not matched to a gene; V was cut back by 6 bases and J by 7 bases. This CDR3 spans 14 amino acids. Per germline, CDR1 KGHDR and CDR2 SFDVKD. The CDR3 sequence: CATSPPDREVGYTF. DNA for the CDR3: TGTGCCACCAGTCCCCCTGACAGGGAAGTTGGCTACACCTTC.

The J gene is TRBJ1-2, the V gene TRBV21-1; TRBD1 reflects the table's D call only, with no check against the DNA. TRBV21-1 is assigned pseudogene status. The CDR3 covers 12 residues. DNA for the CDR3: TGTGCCAGCAGCAGGGACAGTAAAGGCTACACCTTC. Its protein product is CASSRDSKGYTF.

The chain couples TRBV6-5 to TRBJ1-2; no definite D call. CDR1 MNHEY and CDR2 SVGAGI come from the germline V gene. V was trimmed by 7 bases and J by 3 bases, leaving 18 bases between them. The CDR3 length is 15 residues. The CDR3 loop reads CASNGGEAWDYGYTF. The CDR3 DNA reads TGTGCCAGCAATGGAGGTGAGGCCTGGGACTATGGCTACACCTTC.